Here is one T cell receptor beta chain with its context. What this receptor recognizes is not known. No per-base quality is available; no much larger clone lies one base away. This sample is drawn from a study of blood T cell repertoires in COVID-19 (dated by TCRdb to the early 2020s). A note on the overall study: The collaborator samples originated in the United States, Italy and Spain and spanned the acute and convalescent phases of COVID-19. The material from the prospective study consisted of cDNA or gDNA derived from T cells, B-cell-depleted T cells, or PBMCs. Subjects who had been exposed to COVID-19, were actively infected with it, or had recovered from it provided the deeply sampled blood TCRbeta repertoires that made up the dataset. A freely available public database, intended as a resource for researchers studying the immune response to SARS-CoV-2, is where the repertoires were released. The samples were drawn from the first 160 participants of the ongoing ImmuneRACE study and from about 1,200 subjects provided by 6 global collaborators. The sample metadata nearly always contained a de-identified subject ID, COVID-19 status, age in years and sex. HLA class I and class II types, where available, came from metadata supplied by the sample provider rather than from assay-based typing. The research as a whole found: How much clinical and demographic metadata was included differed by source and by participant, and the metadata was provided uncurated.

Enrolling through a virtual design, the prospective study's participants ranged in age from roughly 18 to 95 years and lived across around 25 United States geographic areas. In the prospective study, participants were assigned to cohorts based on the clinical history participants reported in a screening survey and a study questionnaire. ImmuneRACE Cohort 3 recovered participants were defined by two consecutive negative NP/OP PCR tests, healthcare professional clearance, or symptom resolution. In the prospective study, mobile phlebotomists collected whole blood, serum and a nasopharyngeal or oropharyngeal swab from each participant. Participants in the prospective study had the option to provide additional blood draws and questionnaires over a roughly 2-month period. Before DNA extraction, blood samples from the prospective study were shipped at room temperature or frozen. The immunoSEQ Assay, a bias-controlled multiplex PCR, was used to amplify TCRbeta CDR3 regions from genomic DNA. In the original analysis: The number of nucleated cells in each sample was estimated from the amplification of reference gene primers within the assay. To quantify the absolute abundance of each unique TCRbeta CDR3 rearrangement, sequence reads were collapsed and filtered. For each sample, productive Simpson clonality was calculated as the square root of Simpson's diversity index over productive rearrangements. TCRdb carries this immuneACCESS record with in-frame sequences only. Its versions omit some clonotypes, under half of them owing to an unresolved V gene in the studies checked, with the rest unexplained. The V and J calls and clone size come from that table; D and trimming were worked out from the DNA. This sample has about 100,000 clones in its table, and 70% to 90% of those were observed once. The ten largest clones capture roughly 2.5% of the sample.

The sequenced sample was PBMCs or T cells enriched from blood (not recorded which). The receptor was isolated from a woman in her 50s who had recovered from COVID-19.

In nucleotides, the sequence is TGCGCCAGCAGCTCCGACAGACCCGAGCGCGATACGCAGTATTTT. This sequence encodes CASSSDRPERDTQYF. Recombination connected TRBV5-1 to TRBJ2-3; TRBD1 is possibly the D segment (5 matching bases). Between the V and J ends, shortened by 3 bases and 6 bases respectively, the junction contains 17 bases. The CDR3 runs 15 residues from the cysteine to the phenylalanine. The CDR3 DNA has 45 bases and is translated from base 1. From a lookup of the germline V gene, CDR1 and CDR2 are SGHRS and YFSETQ.